Following are 9 T cell receptor beta chains from one sample sequenced in a study of cytomegalovirus exposure and HLA in healthy donors. PCR amplification relied on 60 Vbeta primers (plus 13 Jbeta primers). Using immunoSEQ multiplex PCR, the repertoire was profiled, and TCRdb retains in-frame clones only, with some absent. The table shows over 150,000 clones, with about four fifths occurring only once. The sequencing sample was made of PBMCs. Source of these receptors: a male donor in good health and CMV-seropositive.

The rearrangement links TRBV30 to TRBJ1-2; no clear D. Trimming took 2 bases from V and 8 from J, leaving 12 bases between them. Germline CDR1 reads GTSNPN; CDR2 reads SVGIG (reference sequence). The CDR3 length is 12 residues. CDR3 protein: CAWSPRGIGYTF. DNA for the CDR3: TGTGCCTGGAGTCCCAGAGGGATCGGCTACACCTTC.

This clone was seen just once. The chain combines TRBV7-8 with TRBJ2-2, with TRBD2 as a possible D gene (6 bases). The CDR3 loop spans 16 amino acids. The germline V gene encodes CDR1 SGHVS and CDR2 FQNEAQ. V was cut by 3 bases and J by 0 bases, with 11 bases left in between. The DNA of the CDR3 is TGTGCCAGCAGCTTTAAACGGGGGACGAACACCGGGGAGCTGTTTTTT. Translated: CASSFKRGTNTGELFF. The whole variable domain, remainder taken from reference TRBV7-8 and TRBJ2-2, is GAGVSQSPRYKVAKRGQDVALRCDPISGHVSLFWYQQALGQGPEFLTYFQNEAQLDKSGLPSDRFFAERPEGSVSTLKIQRTQQEDSAVYLCASSFKRGTNTGELFFGEGSRLTVL.

The chain couples TRBV11-3 to TRBJ2-7; 7 positions agree with TRBD1. V lost 3 bases to trimming and J lost 6 bases; unmatched junction nucleotides: 2. CDR3 size: 12 residues. Germline-derived CDR1 and CDR2 are SGHNT and YENEEA. The CDR3, as DNA: TGTGCCAGCAGCTTCCGGGACAGCGAGCAGTACTTC. Protein sequence: CASSFRDSEQYF.

This chain uses TRBV6-6 with TRBJ2-5, with 7 positions matching TRBD1. Germline V gene lookup returns CDR1 MNHNY and CDR2 SVGAGI (reference sequence). This CDR3 is 16 amino acids long. Trimming cost V 7 bases and J 4 bases; bases outside gene matches: 15. This chain's CDR3 is CASIMGQTLGGETQYF. CDR3 DNA sequence: TGTGCCAGCATTATGGGACAGACCTTAGGGGGAGAGACCCAGTACTTC.

The V gene is TRBV10-2, the J gene TRBJ2-7; perhaps TRBD1 as D (6 bases). The germline V gene encodes CDR1 WSHSY and CDR2 SAAADI. Deletions cut 6 bases from V and 7 bases from J, with 16 bases between. CDR3 length: 13 amino acids. CDR3 sequence: CASSAHRQGEQYF. CDR3 nucleotide sequence: TGCGCCAGCAGCGCGCACCGTCAGGGGGAGCAGTACTTC.

As to this clone: A read error may account for a junction end that differs from germline. Other DNA sequences in the same sample also yield this CDR3. The chain links TRBV7-7 to TRBJ2-5, with a tentative D call TRBD1 (6 bases). This CDR3 is built from 14 residues. CDR1 is SSHAT and CDR2 is FNYEAQ in the germline V gene (reference sequence). In DNA form, the CDR3 reads TGTGCTAGCAGCTTAGGAACAGGGCAAGAGACCCAGTACTTC. The encoded protein is CASSLGTGQETQYF.

The chain carries TRBV2 and TRBJ2-1, with 7 bases aligning to TRBD2. With V trimmed by 1 base and J by 3 bases, 6 bases remained unmatched. Germline V gene sequence: CDR1 SNHLY, CDR2 FYNNEI. CDR3 length equals 16 residues. The CDR3: CASSEVASGYYNEQFF. The CDR3 nucleotides are TGTGCCAGCAGTGAAGTGGCTAGCGGATACTACAATGAGCAGTTCTTC. The full variable domain, rest sourced from reference TRBV2 and TRBJ2-1, is EPEVTQTPSHQVTQMGQEVILRCVPISNHLYFYWYRQILGQKVEFLVSFYNNEISEKSEIFDDQFSVERPDGSNFTLKIRSTKLEDSAMYFCASSEVASGYYNEQFFGPGTRLTVL.

V and J are TRBV19 and TRBJ1-5, with D unresolved. Trimming cost V 5 bases and J 2 bases, with 13 bases left between them. This CDR3 is 15 amino acids long. CDR1 is LNHDA, CDR2 SQIVND, per germline (reference sequence). The CDR3 sequence is CASSPLVRGNQPQHF. CDR3 sequence (DNA): TGTGCCAGTAGTCCACTAGTCCGGGGCAATCAGCCCCAGCATTTT.

About this clone: This specimen includes other DNA sequences encoding the same CDR3. The chain carries TRBV4-3 and TRBJ2-3; maybe TRBD2 (7 bases). Between the trimmed V and J ends, which lost 0 bases and 4 bases, there was a span of 11 bases. Germline V gene data show CDR1 as LGHNA and CDR2 as YSLEER. The CDR3 covers 15 residues. The CDR3 here is CASSQEGGDPDTQYF. The CDR3 region has the DNA TGCGCCAGCAGCCAAGAAGGGGGGGATCCAGATACGCAGTATTTT.